The TCR beta chain described here comes from a study of T cell responses to AZD1222 COVID-19 vaccine. Findings and caveats of the study: Increased Spike-specific TCR breadth and depth were observed after two AZD1222 doses.

Remarks on this clone: Its antigen is not known.

Germline CDR1 SGHTS, CDR2 YDEGEE. This CDR3 is built from 18 residues. Between the trimmed V and J ends, which lost 3 bases and 0 bases, there was a span of 22 bases. Measured with immunoSEQ multiplex PCR; TCRdb has only the in-frame clones, and not every one. The sample holds more than 100,000 clones, less than 95% seen once. V is TRBV5-8 and J is TRBJ2-7; the D is unclear. The sample consisted of peripheral blood, taken on day 0 of AZD1222 vaccination. This sequence was found in an adult in good health. The chain's CDR3 is CASSSFLRLRSHSYEQYF. CDR3 coding DNA: TGTGCCAGCAGCTCTTTCCTCCGACTCCGGTCCCACTCCTACGAGCAGTACTTC.